A single sample gave rise to the 23 T cell receptor beta chains below, sequenced in a study of cytomegalovirus exposure and HLA in healthy donors. TCRdb's table, derived via immunoSEQ multiplex PCR, lists solely in-frame clones and lacks some. The sample shows about 78,000 clones, less than 96% of them seen only once. The sequenced sample was PBMCs. The receptors shown here come from a man younger than 35 in good health and CMV-seropositive.

In nucleotides, the CDR3 is TGTGCCACGACAGGGGCGTCTAACTATGGCTACACCTTC. Its protein is CATTGASNYGYTF. The chain recombines TRBV10-3 with TRBJ1-2; 8 bases are shared with TRBD1. This CDR3 contains 13 residues. Germline V gene lookup returns CDR1 ENHRY and CDR2 SYGVKD. V was pared by 10 bases and J by 0 bases, with 4 bases of the junction left unmatched.

V gene TRBV19 combines with J gene TRBJ1-3; unclear D gene. Germline values: CDR1 LNHDA, CDR2 SQIVND (reference sequence). The CDR3 totals 14 residues. V was pared by 5 bases and J by 0 bases, with 8 bases between. This CDR3 reads CASSLYISGNTIYF. For the CDR3, the DNA is TGTGCCAGTAGTTTGTATATCTCTGGAAACACCATATATTTT.

Here the CDR3 reads CASSPSAGAGEQFF. The CDR3 coding sequence is TGTGCCAGCTCACCATCAGCGGGAGCTGGAGAGCAGTTCTTC. The chain has TRBV18 and TRBJ2-1, with TRBD2 matching over 8 bases. With 2 bases clipped from V and 10 bases from J, the junction kept 7 bases outside the gene matches. Germline V gene lookup returns CDR1 KGHSH and CDR2 LQKENI. The CDR3 sequence is 14 residues long.

V usage is TRBV28 and J usage is TRBJ2-2; D is possibly TRBD1 (5 bases). The CDR3 runs 14 residues. Germline loops: CDR1 MDHEN, CDR2 SYDVKM. V dropped 5 bases and J dropped 1 base, with 8 bases sitting between them. The CDR3 region is CASSRTGNTGELFF. The CDR3 nucleotides are TGTGCCAGCAGTCGAACAGGGAACACCGGGGAGCTGTTTTTT.

The chain is built from TRBV28 and TRBJ2-2; TRBD1 aligns across 8 bases. Germline CDR1 MDHEN, CDR2 SYDVKM. The CDR3 contains 16 residues. The J segment lost 0 bases and the V segment lost 7 bases, leaving 7 bases of the junction unmatched. The CDR3 region is CASKTGTGANTGELFF. In DNA, the CDR3 is TGTGCCAGCAAAACCGGGACAGGCGCGAACACCGGGGAGCTGTTTTTT.

The CDR3 bases are TGTGCCAGCAGCCCCCCCGGGATCTATGGCTACACCTTC. Translated: CASSPPGIYGYTF. This chain joins TRBV7-9 and TRBJ1-2; D is ambiguous. This CDR3 contains 13 residues. Between the trimmed V and J ends, which lost 5 bases and 4 bases, there was a span of 11 bases. Germline CDR1 is SEHNR and CDR2 is FQNEAQ (reference sequence).

The V gene is TRBV11-3, the J gene TRBJ2-7; 9 bases are a match to TRBD2. The germline V gene encodes CDR1 SGHNT and CDR2 YENEEA. The CDR3 runs 15 residues. Losses at the gene ends were 4 bases for V and 7 bases for J; bases not matched to a gene: 11. The CDR3 nucleotides read TGTGCCAGCAGCTCATCAGCGGGAGGCTCTAGGGAGCAGTACTTC. Encoded protein: CASSSSAGGSREQYF.

This chain uses TRBV12-5 with TRBJ2-7; 8 bases are shared with TRBD1. The germline gives CDR1 LGHNT, CDR2 FRNRAP. The CDR3 has 16 amino acids. Unmatched junction bases numbered 9, after V lost 0 bases and J lost 5 bases. The CDR3 spells CASGLVTGQGFHEQYF. CDR3 DNA: TGTGCTAGTGGTTTGGTCACCGGACAGGGCTTCCACGAGCAGTACTTC.

The V call is TRBV5-4, the J call TRBJ2-7, with 8 bases matching TRBD2. J gave up 3 bases and V 4 bases, and 9 bases lay outside the gene matches. The length of the CDR3 is 15 residues. Germline V gives CDR1 SGHNT, CDR2 YYREEE (reference sequence). CDR3 bases: TGTGCCAGCAGCCCGGATGGCGGGAGGTTCTACGAGCAGTACTTC. This translates into CASSPDGGRFYEQYF.

V usage is TRBV2 and J usage is TRBJ2-1, with 11 nucleotides matching TRBD2. The CDR3 length is 13 residues. V shed 6 bases, J shed 8 bases, and the junction held 3 bases outside the gene matches. Per germline, CDR1 SNHLY and CDR2 FYNNEI. For the CDR3, the DNA is TGTGCCAGCAGACTAGCGGGAGTCGATGAGCAGTTCTTC. Translated, it gives CASRLAGVDEQFF.

The V and J genes are TRBV9 and TRBJ2-1; D is undetermined. CDR1 is SGDLS and CDR2 is YYNGEE in the germline V gene. Deletions cut 3 bases from V and 9 bases from J, with 13 bases between. CDR3 length equals 13 residues. The CDR3 nucleotides read TGTGCCAGCAGCGGAAACAGTGAGACTGAGCAGTTCTTC. Its protein product is CASSGNSETEQFF. The whole variable domain, remainder taken from reference TRBV9 and TRBJ2-1, is DSGVTQTPKHLITATGQRVTLRCSPRSGDLSVYWYQQSLDQGLQFLIQYYNGEERAKGNILERFSAQQFPDLHSELNLSSLELGDSALYFCASSGNSETEQFFGPGTRLTVL.

The J gene is TRBJ2-7, the V gene TRBV2; tentative D call: TRBD2 (6 bases). Germline values: CDR1 SNHLY, CDR2 FYNNEI. CDR3 length equals 13 residues. Trimming took 3 bases from V and 2 from J, leaving 8 bases between them. Written as DNA, the CDR3 is TGTGCCAGCAGTGAGGAGGGCCCCTACGAGCAGTACTTC. This sequence encodes CASSEEGPYEQYF.

The rearrangement uses TRBV9 and TRBJ2-1; 10 positions agree with TRBD1. This CDR3 has 15 residues. CDR1 is SGDLS and CDR2 is YYNGEE in the germline V gene. V was pared by 2 bases and J by 4 bases, with 3 bases of the junction left unmatched. Here the CDR3 DNA reads TGTGCCAGCAGCGTGGGGGACAGGGGTTACAATGAGCAGTTCTTC. Amino acid sequence: CASSVGDRGYNEQFF.

This sequence joins TRBV9 and TRBJ1-5, with D possibly TRBD1 on 6 matching bases. CDR3 length equals 11 residues. Germline CDR1 and CDR2: SGDLS and YYNGEE. The chain's CDR3 is CAGGGDQPQHF. The CDR3 bases are TGTGCTGGCGGGGGCGATCAGCCCCAGCATTTT.

This clone was counted once. V and J are TRBV2 and TRBJ1-2; a possible D gene is TRBD1 (6 bases). V shed 5 bases and J shed 8 bases, with 15 bases lying between them. Germline V gene lookup returns CDR1 SNHLY and CDR2 FYNNEI. This CDR3 contains 13 residues. The CDR3 protein is CASSREQGGGYTF. The DNA for the CDR3 is TGTGCCAGCAGTCGGGAACAGGGTGGGGGCTACACCTTC.

V is TRBV5-4 and J is TRBJ2-7, with D possibly TRBD2 on 7 matching bases. Deletions cut 1 base from V and 2 bases from J, with 13 bases between. The CDR3 loop spans 15 amino acids. Germline CDR1 reads SGHNT; CDR2 reads YYREEE (reference sequence). The CDR3 DNA reads as TGTGCCAGCAGCTTGCGGACAGCGGGAACCTACGAGCAGTACTTC. As protein: CASSLRTAGTYEQYF. Filled out from reference TRBV5-4 and TRBJ2-7, the complete variable domain reads ETGVTQSPTHLIKTRGQQVTLRCSSQSGHNTVSWYQQALGQGPQFIFQYYREEENGRGNFPPRFSGLQFPNYSSELNVNALELDDSALYLCASSLRTAGTYEQYFGPGTRLTVT.

The gene calls are TRBV2 and TRBJ2-6; 11 nucleotides align to TRBD2. The V gene's germline CDR1 is SNHLY and CDR2 FYNNEI. The CDR3 has 19 amino acids. After removal of 4 bases from V and 0 bases from J, the junction contained 8 bases not matched to a gene. The CDR3 spells CASSGLAGRYSSGANVLTF. Here the CDR3 DNA reads TGTGCCAGCAGTGGACTAGCGGGGAGATACAGCTCTGGGGCCAACGTCCTGACTTTC. Based on the CDR3 plus reference TRBV2 and TRBJ2-6, the full variable domain is EPEVTQTPSHQVTQMGQEVILRCVPISNHLYFYWYRQILGQKVEFLVSFYNNEISEKSEIFDDQFSVERPDGSNFTLKIRSTKLEDSAMYFCASSGLAGRYSSGANVLTFGAGSRLTVL.

This clone was detected once. J is TRBJ2-1 and V is TRBV4-1, with D possibly being TRBD1 (5 bases). Trimming removed 7 bases from V and 9 bases from J, with 25 bases in between. CDR1 is MGHRA and CDR2 is YSYEKL in the germline V gene. The CDR3 length is 16 residues. This CDR3 reads CASNPRAGSLLGEQFF. CDR3 in DNA: TGCGCCAGCAACCCACGTGCAGGGTCGCTTCTCGGTGAGCAGTTCTTC.

The chain employs TRBV19 and TRBJ1-1; D perhaps matches TRBD1 (5 bases). The CDR3 length is 12 residues. Germline lookup yields CDR1 LNHDA and CDR2 SQIVND (reference sequence). Between the trimmed V and J ends, which lost 9 bases and 6 bases, there was a span of 14 bases. The CDR3 DNA reads as TGTGCCAGACGATATGGGGCGGCTGAAGCTTTCTTT. Translating it yields CARRYGAAEAFF.

This clone appeared once. The rearrangement joins TRBV7-8 to TRBJ2-3, with TRBD2 identical over 14 bases. This CDR3 has 16 residues. Germline V gene sequence: CDR1 SGHVS, CDR2 FQNEAQ. The junction had 7 bases not matched to a gene; V was cut back by 5 bases and J by 6 bases. The CDR3 DNA reads as TGTGCCAGCAGCCCAAGACTAGCGGGAGGGCCCGATACGCAGTATTTT. It encodes CASSPRLAGGPDTQYF.

This sequence joins TRBV9 and TRBJ1-2; the match to TRBD1 covers 10 bases. CDR3 length: 13 residues. Unmatched junction bases numbered 3, after V lost 2 bases and J lost 8 bases. The germline CDR1 and CDR2 sequences are SGDLS and YYNGEE. The CDR3 sequence is CASSVSTGGGYTF. The CDR3 DNA reads TGTGCCAGCAGCGTCTCGACAGGGGGCGGCTACACCTTC.

The chain uses TRBV6-4 and TRBJ2-7; 8 bases match TRBD2. CDR1 and CDR2 (germline): MRHNA, SNTAGT. The CDR3 contains 14 residues. V shed 2 bases, J shed 5 bases, and the junction held 5 bases outside the gene matches. The CDR3 loop is CASSDVGRADEQYF. Here the CDR3 DNA reads TGTGCCAGCAGTGACGTCGGGAGGGCCGACGAGCAGTACTTC.

This chain links TRBV9 with TRBJ1-3; weak D call: TRBD1 (6 bases). With 0 bases removed from V and 0 bases from J, the gap between germline ends came to 13 bases. This CDR3 is built from 17 residues. Germline V CDR1 and CDR2: SGDLS, YYNGEE. CDR3 nucleotides: TGTGCCAGCAGCGTAGCTACGACGGACAGCTCTGGAAACACCATATATTTT. Protein: CASSVATTDSSGNTIYF. Full variable domain (remainder filled in from reference TRBV9 and TRBJ1-3): DSGVTQTPKHLITATGQRVTLRCSPRSGDLSVYWYQQSLDQGLQFLIQYYNGEERAKGNILERFSAQQFPDLHSELNLSSLELGDSALYFCASSVATTDSSGNTIYFGEGSWLTVV.